This T cell receptor (beta chain) was documented in a study of T cells after posttransplantation cyclophosphamide. On the day of bone marrow donation, the related graft donor provided peripheral blood. The ends lost 6 bases at V and 7 bases at J; junction bases unmatched: 2. The CDR3 has 13 amino acids. Germline V CDR1 and CDR2: SNHLY, FYNNEI. Sequenced by immunoSEQ multiplex PCR; TCRdb stores in-frame clones only, minus some. The sample includes 25,000 to 30,000 clones, more than 80% seen only once; the top ten take roughly 3.5%. Findings of the study overall: Donor CD8+ memory clones often dominated recipient blood repertoires at later times. Skin or GI-infiltrating T cells shared few TRB sequences with blood. Recipient CMV seropositivity and CMV reactivation strongly tracked TRB clonality.

A few counts support this clone. Its target is unknown. The chain joins TRBV2 to TRBJ2-4, with 11 bases fitting TRBD1. Material for sequencing was PBMCs. The clonotype comes from a man aged 50 to 60. The CDR3 coding sequence is TGTGCCAGCAGGGGGACAGGGGGGAACATTCAGTACTTC. Translating gives CASRGTGGNIQYF.